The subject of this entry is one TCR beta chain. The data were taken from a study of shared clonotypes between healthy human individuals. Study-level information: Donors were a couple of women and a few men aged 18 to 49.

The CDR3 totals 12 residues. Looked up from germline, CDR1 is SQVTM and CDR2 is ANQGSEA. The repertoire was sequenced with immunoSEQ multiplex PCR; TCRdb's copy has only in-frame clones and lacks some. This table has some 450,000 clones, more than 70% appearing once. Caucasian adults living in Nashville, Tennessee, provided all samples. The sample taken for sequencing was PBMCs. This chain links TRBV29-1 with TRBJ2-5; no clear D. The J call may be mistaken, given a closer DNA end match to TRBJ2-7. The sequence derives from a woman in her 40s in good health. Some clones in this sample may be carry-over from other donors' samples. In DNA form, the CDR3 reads TGCAGCGTTGTCAAACCTCCCTACGAGCAGTACTTC. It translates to CSVVKPPYEQYF.